The entry below gives a single T cell receptor (beta chain) sequence along with its context. The CDR3 is 16 amino acids. J was trimmed by 7 bases and V by 4 bases; bases with no gene match: 9. The germline CDR1 and CDR2 sequences are SGHRS and YFSETQ. Assay: immunoSEQ multiplex PCR; the TCRdb copy retains only in-frame clones and omits some. The sample has around 2.3 million clones, roughly 95% seen once. This sample stems from a study of shared clonotypes between healthy human individuals. The chain recombines TRBV5-1 with TRBJ1-4, with 11 nucleotides matching TRBD1. This TCR came from a man aged 18-30 years in good health. Material for sequencing was naive CD4+ T cells sorted from blood. The subset is: CD45RA+ positively selected. CDR3 bases: TGCGCCAGCAGCCTTACCCCGGGGACAGGGGGTGAAAAACTGTTTTTT. Translating it yields CASSLTPGTGGEKLFF.